Listed here are 3 T cell receptor beta chains from one sample, sequenced in a study of CD8 T cells in ankylosing spondylitis (dated by TCRdb to about 2017). Libraries were made using 5' RACE. Sequencing instrument: Illumina HiSeq 2500. TCRdb cleaned the public reads at Q25 with fastp, built clones with MiXCR and kept in-frame beta chains. Rows are unified per CDR3 protein, each entry keeping the most common DNA and genes. The sample table contains about 210,000 distinct CDR3 sequences; only one count was recorded for roughly 8.2% of them. The ten largest account for more than 4% of the sample. Sequencing input: blood, either unsorted or a sorted T cell fraction (not recorded which). These receptors came from a female donor with ankylosing spondylitis or in good health (not recorded which).

This clonotype showed up many times. The gene calls are TRBV5-1 and TRBJ1-1; D is unclear. V lost 2 bases and J lost 1, with 12 bases in between. CDR3 size: 15 residues. CDR1 SGHRS and CDR2 YFSETQ come from the germline V gene. The CDR3 sequence: CASSLTLVSNTEAFF. CDR3 coding DNA: TGCGCCAGCAGCTTAACTTTAGTTTCGAACACTGAAGCTTTCTTT.

In this sample, this clonotype turned up a few times. The rearrangement joins TRBV2 to TRBJ2-7; the D gene is possibly TRBD1 (5 bases). Trimming cost V 4 bases and J 2 bases, with 18 bases left between them. The CDR3 runs 16 residues. CDR1 is SNHLY, CDR2 FYNNEI, per germline. The CDR3: CASSAGAGPPTYEQYF. CDR3 DNA: TGTGCCAGCAGTGCTGGGGCAGGTCCACCCACCTACGAGCAGTACTTC.

This clonotype has a count of ten or more. The CDR3 DNA follows: TGTGCCAGCAGTTCCCTTGGGGCAGGTCCGAACACTGAAGCTTTCTTT. Amino acid sequence: CASSSLGAGPNTEAFF. This chain connects TRBV12-3 or TRBV12-4 to TRBJ1-1, with D tentatively TRBD1 (5 bases). The CDR3 is 16 amino acids. Deletions cut 4 bases from V and 1 base from J, with 16 bases between.